The following is a TCR beta chain sequence with its context. The CDR3 runs 13 residues. Germline assignment: CDR1 MNHEY and CDR2 SVGAGI. V dropped 5 bases and J dropped 1 base, with 8 bases sitting between them. Profiled with immunoSEQ multiplex PCR; TCRdb holds only in-frame clones, not every one. The table lists around 40,000 clones, 90% to 95% of them singletons, with 0.65% to 0.9% in the top ten. The data derive from a study of T cell changes during pregnancy in multiple sclerosis. The sample consisted of CD4+ T cells from peripheral blood mononuclear cells, taken before pregnancy. This receptor was obtained from a female donor with multiple sclerosis, enrolled in a pregnancy study. V usage is TRBV6-5 and J usage is TRBJ1-1; D gene uncertain. The CDR3 spells CASSSPGNTEAFF. The CDR3 region has the DNA TGTGCCAGCAGTAGCCCAGGGAACACTGAAGCTTTCTTT.